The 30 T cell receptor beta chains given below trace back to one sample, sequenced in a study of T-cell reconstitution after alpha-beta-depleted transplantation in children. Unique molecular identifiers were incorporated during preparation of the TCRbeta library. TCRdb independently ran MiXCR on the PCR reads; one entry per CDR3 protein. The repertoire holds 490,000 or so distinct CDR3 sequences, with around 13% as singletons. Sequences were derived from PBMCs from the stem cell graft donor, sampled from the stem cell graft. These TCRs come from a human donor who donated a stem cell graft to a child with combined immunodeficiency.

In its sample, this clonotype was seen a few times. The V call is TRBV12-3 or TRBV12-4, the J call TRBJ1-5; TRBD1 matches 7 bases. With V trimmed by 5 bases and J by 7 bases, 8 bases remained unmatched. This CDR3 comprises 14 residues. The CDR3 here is CASSPRGRGQPQHF. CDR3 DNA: TGTGCCAGCAGTCCCAGAGGCAGGGGGCAGCCCCAGCATTTT.

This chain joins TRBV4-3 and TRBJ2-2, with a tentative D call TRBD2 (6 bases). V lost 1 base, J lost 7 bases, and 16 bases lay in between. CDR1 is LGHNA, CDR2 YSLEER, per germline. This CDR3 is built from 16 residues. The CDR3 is CASSQADYGYGGELFF. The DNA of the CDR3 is TGCGCCAGCAGCCAAGCGGACTACGGGTACGGCGGGGAGCTGTTTTTT.

The CDR3 sequence: CASSLIWGGNQETQYF. CDR3 DNA sequence: TGTGCCAGCAGCTTAATTTGGGGGGGTAACCAAGAGACCCAGTACTTC. This chain links TRBV7-2 with TRBJ2-5; TRBD2 aligns across 7 bases. The junction had 6 bases not matched to a gene; V was cut back by 2 bases and J by 0 bases. From germline, CDR1 is SGHTA and CDR2 FQGNSA. This CDR3 region has 16 residues.

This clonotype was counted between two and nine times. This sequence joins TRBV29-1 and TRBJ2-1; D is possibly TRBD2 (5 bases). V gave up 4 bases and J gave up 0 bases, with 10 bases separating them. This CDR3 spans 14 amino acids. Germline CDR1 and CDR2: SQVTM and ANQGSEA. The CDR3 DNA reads TGCAGCGTTGGACTATCAAGCTCCTACAATGAGCAGTTCTTC. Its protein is CSVGLSSSYNEQFF.

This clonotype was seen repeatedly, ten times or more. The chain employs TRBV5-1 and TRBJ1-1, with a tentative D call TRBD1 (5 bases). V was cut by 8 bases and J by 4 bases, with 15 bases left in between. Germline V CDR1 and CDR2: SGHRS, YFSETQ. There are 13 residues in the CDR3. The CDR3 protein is CASNPAGGTEAFF. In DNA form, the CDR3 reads TGCGCCAGTAACCCCGCCGGGGGCACTGAAGCTTTCTTT. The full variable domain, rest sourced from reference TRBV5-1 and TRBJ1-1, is KAGVTQTPRYLIKTRGQQVTLSCSPISGHRSVSWYQQTPGQGLQFLFEYFSETQRNKGNFPGRFSGRQFSNSRSEMNVSTLELGDSALYLCASNPAGGTEAFFGQGTRLTVV.

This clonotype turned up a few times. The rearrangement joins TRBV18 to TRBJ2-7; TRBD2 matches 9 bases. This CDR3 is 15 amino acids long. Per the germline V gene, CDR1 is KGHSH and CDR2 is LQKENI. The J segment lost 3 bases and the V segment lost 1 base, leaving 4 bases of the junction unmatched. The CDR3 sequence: CASSPLGGRVYEQYF. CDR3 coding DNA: TGTGCCAGCTCACCACTTGGCGGGAGGGTCTACGAGCAGTACTTC. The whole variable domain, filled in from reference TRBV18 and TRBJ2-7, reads NAGVMQNPRHLVRRRGQEARLRCSPMKGHSHVYWYRQLPEEGLKFMVYLQKENIIDESGMPKERFSAEFPKEGPSILRIQQVVRGDSAAYFCASSPLGGRVYEQYFGPGTRLTVT.

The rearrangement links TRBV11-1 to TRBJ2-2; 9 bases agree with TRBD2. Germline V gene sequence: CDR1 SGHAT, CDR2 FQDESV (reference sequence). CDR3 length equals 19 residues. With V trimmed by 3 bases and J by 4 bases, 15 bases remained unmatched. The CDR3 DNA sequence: TGTGCCAGCAGCTTTTCACTAGCGGGTGCCGAGAGGGTCACCGGGGAGCTGTTTTTT. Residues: CASSFSLAGAERVTGELFF.

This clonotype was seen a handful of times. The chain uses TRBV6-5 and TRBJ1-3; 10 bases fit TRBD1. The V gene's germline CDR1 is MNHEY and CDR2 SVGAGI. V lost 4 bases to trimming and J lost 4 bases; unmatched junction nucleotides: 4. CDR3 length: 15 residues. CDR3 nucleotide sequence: TGTGCCAGCAGTTGGACAGGGGGTTTCGGAAACACCATATATTTT. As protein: CASSWTGGFGNTIYF.

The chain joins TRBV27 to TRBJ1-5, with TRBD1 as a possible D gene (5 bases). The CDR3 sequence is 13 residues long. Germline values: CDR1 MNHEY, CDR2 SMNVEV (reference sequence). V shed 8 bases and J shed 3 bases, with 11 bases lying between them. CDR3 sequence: CASRARVNQPQHF. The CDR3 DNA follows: TGTGCCAGCCGGGCCAGGGTCAATCAGCCCCAGCATTTT.

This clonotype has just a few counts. CDR3 DNA: TGTGCCAGCAGCTCAGGGCCCGGCCCGGATGAGCAGTTCTTC. This translates into CASSSGPGPDEQFF. The chain recombines TRBV7-2 with TRBJ2-1; D is possibly TRBD1 (5 bases). Germline values: CDR1 SGHTA, CDR2 FQGNSA. V was pared by 4 bases and J by 8 bases, with 15 bases between. The CDR3 extends over 14 amino acids.

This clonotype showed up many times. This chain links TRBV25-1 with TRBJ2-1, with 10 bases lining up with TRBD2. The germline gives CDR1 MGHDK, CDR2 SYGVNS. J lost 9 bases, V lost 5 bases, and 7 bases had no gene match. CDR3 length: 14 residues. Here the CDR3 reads CASSKLAGDVEQFF. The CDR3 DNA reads TGTGCCAGCAGTAAGCTAGCGGGGGACGTTGAGCAGTTCTTC.

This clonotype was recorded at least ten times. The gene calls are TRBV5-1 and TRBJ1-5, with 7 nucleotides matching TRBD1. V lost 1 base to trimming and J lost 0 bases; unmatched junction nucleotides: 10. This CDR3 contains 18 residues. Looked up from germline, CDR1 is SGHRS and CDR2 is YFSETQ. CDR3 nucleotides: TGCGCCAGCAGCTTGACTCCAGGGGGAAGATATAGCAATCAGCCCCAGCATTTT. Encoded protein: CASSLTPGGRYSNQPQHF. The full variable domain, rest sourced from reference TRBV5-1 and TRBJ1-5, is KAGVTQTPRYLIKTRGQQVTLSCSPISGHRSVSWYQQTPGQGLQFLFEYFSETQRNKGNFPGRFSGRQFSNSRSEMNVSTLELGDSALYLCASSLTPGGRYSNQPQHFGDGTRLSIL.

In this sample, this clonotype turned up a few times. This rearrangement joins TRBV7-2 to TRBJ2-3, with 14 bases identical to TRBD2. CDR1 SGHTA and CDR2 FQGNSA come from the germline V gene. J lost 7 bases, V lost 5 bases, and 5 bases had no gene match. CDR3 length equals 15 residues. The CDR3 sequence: CASSLGLAGGHTQYF. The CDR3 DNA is TGTGCCAGCAGCCTCGGACTAGCGGGAGGACATACGCAGTATTTT.

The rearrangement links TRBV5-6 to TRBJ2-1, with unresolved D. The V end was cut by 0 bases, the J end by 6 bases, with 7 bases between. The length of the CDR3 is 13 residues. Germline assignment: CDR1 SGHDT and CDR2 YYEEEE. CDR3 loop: CASSLDWGNEQFF. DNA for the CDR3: TGTGCCAGCAGCTTGGACTGGGGCAATGAGCAGTTCTTC.

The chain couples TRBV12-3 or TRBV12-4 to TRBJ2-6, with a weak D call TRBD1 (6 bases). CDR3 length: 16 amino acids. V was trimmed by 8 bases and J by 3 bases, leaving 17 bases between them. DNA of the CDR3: TGTGCCAGCCTTATGACAGAGGGGGTTGGGGCCAACGTCCTGACTTTC. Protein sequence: CASLMTEGVGANVLTF.

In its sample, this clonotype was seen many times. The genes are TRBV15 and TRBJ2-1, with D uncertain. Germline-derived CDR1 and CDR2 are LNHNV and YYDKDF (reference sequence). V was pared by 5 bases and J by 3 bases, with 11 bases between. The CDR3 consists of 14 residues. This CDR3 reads CATSLNLGYNEQFF. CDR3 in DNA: TGTGCCACCAGCCTTAATCTGGGCTACAATGAGCAGTTCTTC.

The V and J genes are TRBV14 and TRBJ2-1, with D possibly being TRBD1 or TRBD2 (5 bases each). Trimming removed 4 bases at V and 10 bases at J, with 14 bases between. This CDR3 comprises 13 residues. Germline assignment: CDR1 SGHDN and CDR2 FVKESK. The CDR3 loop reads CASSRGEYREQFF. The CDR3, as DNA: TGTGCCAGCAGCCGGGGAGAGTACAGGGAGCAGTTCTTC.

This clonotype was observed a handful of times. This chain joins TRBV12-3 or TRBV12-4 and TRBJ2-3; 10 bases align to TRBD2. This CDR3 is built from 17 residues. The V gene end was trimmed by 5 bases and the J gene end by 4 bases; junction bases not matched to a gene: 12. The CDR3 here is CASSPGPSGREADTQYF. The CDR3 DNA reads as TGTGCCAGCAGTCCCGGTCCAAGCGGGAGGGAGGCAGATACGCAGTATTTT.

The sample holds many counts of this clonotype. Here the CDR3 DNA reads TGTGCCAGCAATTGGGATAGGCGGCGAGAATACAATGAGCAGTTCTTC. Residues: CASNWDRRREYNEQFF. The V and J genes are TRBV12-3 or TRBV12-4 and TRBJ2-1; D gene uncertain. The CDR3 length is 16 residues. V lost 7 bases to trimming and J lost 4 bases, with 20 bases between them.

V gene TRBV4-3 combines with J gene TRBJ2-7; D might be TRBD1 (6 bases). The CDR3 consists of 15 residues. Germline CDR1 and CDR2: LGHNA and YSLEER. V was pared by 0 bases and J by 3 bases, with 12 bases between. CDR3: CASSQEVQGHYEQYF. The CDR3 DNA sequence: TGCGCCAGCAGCCAAGAAGTCCAGGGGCACTACGAGCAGTACTTC.

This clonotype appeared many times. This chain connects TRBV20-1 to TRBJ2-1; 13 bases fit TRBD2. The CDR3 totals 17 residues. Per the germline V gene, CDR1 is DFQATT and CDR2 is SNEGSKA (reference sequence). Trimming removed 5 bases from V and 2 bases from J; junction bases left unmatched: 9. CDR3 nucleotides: TGCAGTGCTGGGACTAGCGGGGCATTACTTACCTACAATGAGCAGTTCTTC. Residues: CSAGTSGALLTYNEQFF.

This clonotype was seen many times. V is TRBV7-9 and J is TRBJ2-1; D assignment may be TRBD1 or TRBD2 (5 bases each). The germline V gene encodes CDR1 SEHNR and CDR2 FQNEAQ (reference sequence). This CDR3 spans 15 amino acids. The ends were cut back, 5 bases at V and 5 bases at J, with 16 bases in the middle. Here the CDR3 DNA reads TGTGCCAGCAGCAACGCCGGGACGAACAACAATGAGCAGTTCTTC. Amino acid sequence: CASSNAGTNNNEQFF.

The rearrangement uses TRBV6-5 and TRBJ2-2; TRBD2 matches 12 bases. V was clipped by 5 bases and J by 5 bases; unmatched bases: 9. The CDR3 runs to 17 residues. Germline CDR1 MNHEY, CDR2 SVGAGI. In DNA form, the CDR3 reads TGTGCCAGCAGTCGGCTTCTAGCGGGAGGGAAAACCGGGGAGCTGTTTTTT. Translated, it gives CASSRLLAGGKTGELFF.

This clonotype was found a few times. CDR3 sequence reads: CASIGTSGISYNEQFF. CDR3 nucleotide sequence: TGTGCCAGCATAGGTACTAGCGGAATTTCTTACAATGAGCAGTTCTTC. V usage is TRBV7-9 and J usage is TRBJ2-1; 8 bases are shared with TRBD2. J was trimmed by 4 bases and V by 7 bases; bases with no gene match: 12. Germline CDR1 is SEHNR and CDR2 is FQNEAQ (reference sequence). CDR3 length equals 16 residues.

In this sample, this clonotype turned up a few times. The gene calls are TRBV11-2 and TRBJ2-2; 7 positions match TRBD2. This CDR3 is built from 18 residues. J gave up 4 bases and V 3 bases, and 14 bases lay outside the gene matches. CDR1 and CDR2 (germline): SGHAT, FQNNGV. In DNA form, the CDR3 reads TGTGCCAGCAGCTTCCGTCGGGGCGCGGGGGTATCCACCGGGGAGCTGTTTTTT. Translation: CASSFRRGAGVSTGELFF.

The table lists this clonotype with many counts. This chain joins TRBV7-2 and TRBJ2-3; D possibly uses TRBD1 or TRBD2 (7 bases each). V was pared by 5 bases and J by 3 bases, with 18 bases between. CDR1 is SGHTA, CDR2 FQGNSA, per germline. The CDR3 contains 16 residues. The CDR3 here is CASSIFPRGGTDTQYF. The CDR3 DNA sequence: TGTGCCAGCAGCATTTTCCCCAGGGGGGGGACAGATACGCAGTATTTT.

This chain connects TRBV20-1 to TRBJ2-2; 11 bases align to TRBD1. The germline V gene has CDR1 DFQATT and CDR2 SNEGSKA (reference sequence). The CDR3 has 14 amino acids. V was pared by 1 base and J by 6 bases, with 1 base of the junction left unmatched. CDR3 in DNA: TGCAGTGCTAGAGGGACAGGGGGCCCCGGGGAGCTGTTTTTT. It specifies CSARGTGGPGELFF.

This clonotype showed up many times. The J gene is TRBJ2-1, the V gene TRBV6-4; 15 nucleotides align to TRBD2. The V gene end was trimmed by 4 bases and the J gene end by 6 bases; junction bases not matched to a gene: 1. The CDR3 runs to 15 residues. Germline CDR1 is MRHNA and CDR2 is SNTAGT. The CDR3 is CASSGTSGGANEQFF. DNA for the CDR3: TGTGCCAGCAGTGGGACTAGCGGGGGGGCCAATGAGCAGTTCTTC.

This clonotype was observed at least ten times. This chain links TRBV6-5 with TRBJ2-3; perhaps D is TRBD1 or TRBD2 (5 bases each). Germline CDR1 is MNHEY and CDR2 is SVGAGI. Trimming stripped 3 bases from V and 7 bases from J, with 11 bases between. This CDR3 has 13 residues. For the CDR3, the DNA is TGTGCCAGCAGTTATGGGGGAAGATATACGCAGTATTTT. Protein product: CASSYGGRYTQYF.

The CDR3, as DNA: TGTGCCAGCAGTTACTCGAGCAGCCAAGAGACCCAGTACTTC. Translation gives CASSYSSSQETQYF. The gene calls are TRBV6-5 and TRBJ2-5; no firm D call. Germline V lookup: CDR1 MNHEY, CDR2 SVGAGI. V was pared by 0 bases and J by 1 base, with 6 bases between. There are 14 residues in the CDR3.